These 24 T cell receptor beta chains were all obtained from the same sample, sequenced in a study of technical replicates of blood from several donors. Profiled with immunoSEQ multiplex PCR; TCRdb holds only in-frame clones, not every one. Of around 97,000 clones listed, roughly 96% are singletons. The sample consisted of T cells isolated from PBMCs. Source of these receptors: a human donor in good health.

J is TRBJ2-7 and V is TRBV27; 7 bases are a match to TRBD2. Per germline, CDR1 MNHEY and CDR2 SMNVEV (reference sequence). The V and J ends lost 2 bases and 3 bases, in that order; junction bases with no gene match: 4. This CDR3 comprises 14 residues. CDR3 residues: CASSLGREIYEQYF. DNA of the CDR3: TGTGCCAGCAGTTTAGGGCGGGAGATCTACGAGCAGTACTTC.

This sequence joins TRBV28 and TRBJ1-5, with TRBD1 matching 7 bases. The V and J ends lost 6 bases and 6 bases, in that order; junction bases with no gene match: 8. There are 14 residues in the CDR3. Germline CDR1 is MDHEN and CDR2 is SYDVKM. The CDR3 region is CASRTQGVTQPQHF. For the CDR3, the DNA is TGTGCCAGCAGAACCCAGGGGGTAACTCAGCCCCAGCATTTT.

The chain uses TRBV27 and TRBJ1-2; 8 bases fit TRBD1. The germline CDR1 and CDR2 sequences are MNHEY and SMNVEV (reference sequence). Trimming at V came to 5 bases and at J to 2 bases, leaving 4 bases not matched to a gene. The CDR3 is made up of 14 amino acids. The CDR3 nucleotides are TGTGCCAGCAGTATCGGACAGGGCAACTATGGCTACACCTTC. Protein: CASSIGQGNYGYTF.

The V and J genes are TRBV13 and TRBJ1-1; 7 nucleotides line up with TRBD1. The CDR3 runs to 15 residues. The ends lost 4 bases at V and 8 bases at J; junction bases unmatched: 13. The germline V gene encodes CDR1 PRHDT and CDR2 FYEKMQ (reference sequence). For the CDR3, the DNA is TGTGCCAGCAGCTCACTTGGGACAGCAACTCTGGAAGCTTTCTTT. This sequence encodes CASSSLGTATLEAFF.

The table lists this clone with a count of one. The V and J genes are TRBV7-3 and TRBJ2-1; 12 bases align to TRBD2. The germline CDR1 and CDR2 sequences are SGHTA and FQGTGA. The CDR3 covers 15 residues. J lost 9 bases, V lost 5 bases, and 8 bases had no gene match. CDR3 sequence reads: CASSRLAGGRTEQFF. For the CDR3, the DNA is TGTGCCAGCAGCCGTCTAGCGGGAGGGAGGACTGAGCAGTTCTTC.

The rearrangement links TRBV2 to TRBJ2-3; 7 bases fit TRBD2. The CDR3 is made up of 16 amino acids. V shed 2 bases and J 3 bases; nucleotides not matched to a gene: 8. Per germline, CDR1 SNHLY and CDR2 FYNNEI. The CDR3 sequence is CASSERDYTATDTQYF. In DNA form, the CDR3 reads TGTGCCAGCAGTGAAAGGGACTACACCGCGACAGATACGCAGTATTTT.

This chain links TRBV10-1 with TRBJ2-3; tentatively, D is TRBD2 (6 bases). Looked up from germline, CDR1 is WNHNN and CDR2 is SYGVQD (reference sequence). This CDR3 region has 18 residues. The V end lost 2 bases, the J end lost 1 base, and 19 bases lay between the germline ends. Here the CDR3 DNA reads TGCGCCAGCAGTGAGATGGAGGGTTGTGGATTCGGCACAGATACGCAGTATTTT. Translating gives CASSEMEGCGFGTDTQYF.

The rearrangement links TRBV5-1 to TRBJ2-3; a weak D match, TRBD2 (6 bases). The CDR3 length is 15 residues. Deletions cut 4 bases from V and 5 bases from J, with 17 bases between. The germline V gene has CDR1 SGHRS and CDR2 YFSETQ. The CDR3 loop is CASSSLTGAGDTQYF. The CDR3, as DNA: TGCGCCAGCAGCAGCTTGACGGGAGCTGGAGATACGCAGTATTTT.

This rearrangement joins TRBV5-1 to TRBJ1-1; 10 bases match TRBD1. J gave up 7 bases and V 3 bases, and 9 bases lay outside the gene matches. The CDR3 extends over 15 amino acids. Germline V gives CDR1 SGHRS, CDR2 YFSETQ. The CDR3 bases are TGCGCCAGCAGCTCAGAAAGGACAGGGGGTGATGAAGCTTTCTTT. Translated: CASSSERTGGDEAFF.

The chain uses TRBV6-4 and TRBJ2-1, with D perhaps matching TRBD2 (5 bases). Trimming shortened V by 2 bases and J by 10 bases, and 9 bases separated the two germline ends. The CDR3 is 12 amino acids. In germline, CDR1 is MRHNA, CDR2 SNTAGT. The CDR3 region is CASSDGRSEQFF. Written as DNA, the CDR3 is TGTGCCAGCAGTGACGGGAGATCAGAGCAGTTCTTC.

This rearrangement joins TRBV27 to TRBJ2-7, with 11 bases aligning to TRBD1. This CDR3 is built from 14 residues. The junction had 4 bases not matched to a gene; V was cut back by 6 bases and J by 3 bases. The germline gives CDR1 MNHEY, CDR2 SMNVEV (reference sequence). The DNA for the CDR3 is TGTGCCAGCAGCCCCGGGACAGGGGGCTACGAGCAGTACTTC. It codes for CASSPGTGGYEQYF.

On this clone: Other nucleotide sequences from this sample produce the same CDR3. The CDR3 nucleotides are TGCGCCAGCAGCTTGGGCGGGAGAAACACTGAAGCTTTCTTT. It specifies CASSLGGRNTEAFF. The chain is built from TRBV5-1 and TRBJ1-1, with D unresolved. Germline V gene lookup returns CDR1 SGHRS and CDR2 YFSETQ. The CDR3 is 14 amino acids. Deletions cut 0 bases from V and 2 bases from J, with 8 bases between. Full variable domain (outside the CDR3, taken from reference TRBV5-1 and TRBJ1-1): KAGVTQTPRYLIKTRGQQVTLSCSPISGHRSVSWYQQTPGQGLQFLFEYFSETQRNKGNFPGRFSGRQFSNSRSEMNVSTLELGDSALYLCASSLGGRNTEAFFGQGTRLTVV.

Only one count was recorded for this clone. V gene TRBV11-2 combines with J gene TRBJ1-3; D is ambiguous. Germline CDR1 is SGHAT and CDR2 is FQNNGV. V was shortened by 5 bases and J by 0 bases, with 14 bases between the two germline ends. The CDR3 spans 16 residues. CDR3 in amino acids: CASSARDRDSGNTIYF. In DNA form, the CDR3 reads TGTGCCAGCAGCGCGAGAGACCGGGACTCTGGAAACACCATATATTTT.

The chain joins TRBV19 to TRBJ2-2, with 8 bases that match TRBD2. With V trimmed by 4 bases and J by 4 bases, 14 bases remained unmatched. This CDR3 comprises 18 residues. CDR1 and CDR2 from the germline V gene are LNHDA and SQIVND (reference sequence). CDR3 sequence reads: CASSRPGREVLSTGELFF. The CDR3 DNA reads as TGTGCCAGTAGTAGGCCTGGGCGGGAGGTTTTGTCCACCGGGGAGCTGTTTTTT.

The chain links TRBV11-2 to TRBJ1-3, with D hard to call. CDR1 is SGHAT, CDR2 FQNNGV, per germline. V lost 1 base to trimming and J lost 2 bases, with 12 bases between them. The CDR3 covers 16 residues. The CDR3 DNA sequence: TGTGCCAGCAGCTTAGTGATGAGAGGAGCTGGAAACACCATATATTTT. This gives the protein CASSLVMRGAGNTIYF.

The J gene is TRBJ1-1, the V gene TRBV27; 10 nucleotides match TRBD1. The CDR3 length is 15 residues. V lost 4 bases and J lost 7; bases outside the gene matches: 9. Germline V lookup: CDR1 MNHEY, CDR2 SMNVEV (reference sequence). The CDR3 here is CASSSIGTGENEAFF. CDR3 nucleotides: TGTGCCAGCAGTTCCATTGGGACAGGGGAAAATGAAGCTTTCTTT.

This rearrangement joins TRBV19 to TRBJ2-2; D perhaps matches TRBD1 (6 bases). Germline V gene sequence: CDR1 LNHDA, CDR2 SQIVND (reference sequence). There are 14 residues in the CDR3. Trimming took off 7 bases at V and 2 bases at J, with 11 bases between the two ends. DNA of the CDR3: TGTGCCAGTATGGCAGGGGATAACACCGGGGAGCTGTTTTTT. Translated, it gives CASMAGDNTGELFF.

This chain connects TRBV27 to TRBJ2-5; weak D call: TRBD2 (6 bases). Germline CDR1 reads MNHEY; CDR2 reads SMNVEV (reference sequence). V was cut by 5 bases and J by 5 bases, with 15 bases left in between. The CDR3 length is 14 residues. The CDR3 nucleotides read TGTGCCAGCAGTCCCTGGGTAGGAGGGGAGACCCAGTACTTC. Translated: CASSPWVGGETQYF.

V and J are TRBV28 and TRBJ2-5; 7 bases align to TRBD2. Trimming took 5 bases from V and 4 from J; bases not matched to a gene: 10. The CDR3 runs 15 residues. The V gene's germline CDR1 is MDHEN and CDR2 SYDVKM. The CDR3 DNA is TGTGCCAGCAGTCCTCTAGCGGTGGGCGGAGAGACCCAGTACTTC. Protein: CASSPLAVGGETQYF.

The chain recombines TRBV15 with TRBJ2-7; a possible D gene is TRBD2 (5 bases). The germline gives CDR1 LNHNV, CDR2 YYDKDF (reference sequence). The V end lost 5 bases, the J end lost 5 bases, and 7 bases lay between the germline ends. This CDR3 has 11 residues. CDR3 in DNA: TGTGCCACCAGCCCCGGGAACGAGCAGTACTTC. Its protein product is CATSPGNEQYF.

V is TRBV2 and J is TRBJ2-1, with 9 bases fitting TRBD1. The junction had 4 bases not matched to a gene; V was cut back by 4 bases and J by 15 bases. CDR1 SNHLY and CDR2 FYNNEI come from the germline V gene. The CDR3 is 11 amino acids. CDR3 residues: CASSGGTGRFF. CDR3 coding DNA: TGTGCCAGCAGTGGCGGGACAGGGAGGTTCTTC.

The chain has TRBV27 and TRBJ1-1, with D unresolved. V lost 3 bases and J lost 11, with 16 bases in between. This CDR3 has 13 residues. Germline CDR1 MNHEY, CDR2 SMNVEV (reference sequence). Here the CDR3 DNA reads TGTGCCAGCAGTTTCGGGATGACTTCGAGGGCTTTCTTT. It is translated as CASSFGMTSRAFF.

The chain couples TRBV27 to TRBJ2-5; 12 bases match TRBD2. The CDR3 spans 13 residues. Germline V CDR1 and CDR2: MNHEY, SMNVEV (reference sequence). V lost 5 bases and J lost 13; bases outside the gene matches: 8. The chain's CDR3 is CASSVSGTSGLYF. DNA for the CDR3: TGTGCCAGCAGTGTCTCCGGGACTAGCGGGTTGTACTTC.

V is TRBV29-1 and J is TRBJ1-4; 8 nucleotides line up with TRBD1. The CDR3 consists of 13 residues. V was clipped by 4 bases and J by 8 bases; unmatched bases: 6. The germline V gene encodes CDR1 SQVTM and CDR2 ANQGSEA. CDR3 sequence (DNA): TGCAGCGTTGGGACAGGGATAGGCGAAAAACTGTTTTTT. Translating it yields CSVGTGIGEKLFF. The whole variable domain, remainder taken from reference TRBV29-1 and TRBJ1-4, is SAVISQKPSRDICQRGTSLTIQCQVDSQVTMMFWYRQQPGQSLTLIATANQGSEATYESGFVIDKFPISRPNLTFSTLTVSNMSPEDSSIYLCSVGTGIGEKLFFGSGTQLSVL.